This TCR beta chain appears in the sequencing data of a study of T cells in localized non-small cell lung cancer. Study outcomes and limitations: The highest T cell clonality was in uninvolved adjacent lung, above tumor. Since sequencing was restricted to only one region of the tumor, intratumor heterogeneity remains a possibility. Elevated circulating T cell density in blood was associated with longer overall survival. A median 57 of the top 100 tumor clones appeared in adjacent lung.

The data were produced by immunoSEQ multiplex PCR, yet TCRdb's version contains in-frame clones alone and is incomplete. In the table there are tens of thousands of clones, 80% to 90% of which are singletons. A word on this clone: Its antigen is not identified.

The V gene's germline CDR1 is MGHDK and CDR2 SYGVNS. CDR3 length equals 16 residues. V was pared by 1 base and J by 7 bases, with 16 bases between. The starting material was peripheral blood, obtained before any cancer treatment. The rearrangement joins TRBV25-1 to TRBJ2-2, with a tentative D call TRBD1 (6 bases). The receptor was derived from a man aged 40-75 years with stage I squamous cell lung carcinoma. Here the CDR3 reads CASSESTGVQDGELFF. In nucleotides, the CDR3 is TGTGCCAGCAGTGAATCGACAGGCGTGCAGGACGGGGAGCTGTTTTTT.